This is a list of T cell receptor beta chains from one sample in a study of blood T cells in healthy people across ages. TCRdb ran MiXCR on the 5' RACE reads and lists one entry per CDR3 protein. The top ten hold around 18% of the sample, which has approximately 850,000 distinct CDR3 sequences, around 42% seen once. Sequencing used blood. These receptors all come from a man aged 60 to 75 in good health. The CDR3 runs from the conserved cysteine through the conserved F or W. A D gene is named only where the DNA matches it firmly. Clone size appears in some rows only: once, few, many, or a class for an expanded clone.

TRBJ1-5 | TRBV6-1 | NA | NA | CASSEVQGFRNQPQHF
TRBJ1-2 | TRBV5-5 | TRBD1 | NA | CASSSTTGVGNYGYTF
TRBJ2-2 | TRBV7-9 | NA | NA | CASSPEGPTGELFF
TRBJ2-1 | TRBV14 | NA | NA | CASSPLDSSYNEQFF
TRBJ1-2 | TRBV12-3/TRBV12-4 | NA | few | CASDLRGDGGYTF
TRBJ2-7 | TRBV5-1 | TRBD2 | NA | CASSSSGGSLSYEQYF
TRBJ2-2 | TRBV20-1 | TRBD2 | NA | CSASQQGGGAAELFF
TRBJ1-1 | TRBV9 | NA | few | CASRGRKAAGGTEAFF
NA | TRBV4-3 | NA | few | CASSREIVGAKNIQYF
TRBJ1-5 | TRBV12-5 | TRBD1 | few | CASGSTADRGRGPQHF
TRBJ1-4 | TRBV4-1 | NA | NA | CASSQDRTATNEKLFF
TRBJ1-2 | TRBV12-3/TRBV12-4 | TRBD1 | once | CASSKVGQNYGYTF
TRBJ2-5 | TRBV6-2/TRBV6-3 | NA | few | CASSYSGDPRSDEQYF
TRBJ2-3 | TRBV11-3 | NA | NA | CASSADRPDTQYF
TRBJ2-1 | TRBV12-3/TRBV12-4 | NA | NA | CASSLGFNNEQFF
TRBJ1-4 | TRBV6-5 | NA | NA | CASSYSGTLKFEKLFF
TRBJ2-1 | TRBV7-9 | NA | NA | CASSWQVSLGTNNEQFF
TRBJ2-5 | TRBV7-2 | NA | NA | CASSPRPLRETQYF
TRBJ1-2 | TRBV6-2/TRBV6-3 | NA | many | CASSVSGSYGYTF
TRBJ1-2 | TRBV14 | NA | NA | CASSLLPSYGYTF
TRBJ2-2 | TRBV7-9 | NA | NA | CASSTRRGQTGELFF
TRBJ2-7 | TRBV6-5 | NA | NA | CASSRSLGNEQYF
TRBJ1-6 | TRBV20-1 | NA | few | CSAAHPQGSPLHF
TRBJ2-7 | TRBV5-1 | NA | few | CASSLDRRGPDFSYEQYF
TRBJ1-4 | TRBV4-1 | NA | few | CASSQGLLGEKLFF
TRBJ2-7 | TRBV29-1 | NA | many | CSVAKATYEQYF
TRBJ2-5 | TRBV7-2 | NA | NA | CASSFVTGKETQYF
TRBJ1-3 | TRBV20-1 | NA | NA | CSARDLASPSGNTIYF
TRBJ2-1 | TRBV6-2/TRBV6-3 | TRBD2 | few | CASSTRRTSGGRSSYNEQFF
TRBJ1-5 | TRBV30 | NA | few | CAWSGGTNQPQHF
TRBJ2-7 | TRBV4-3 | NA | many | CASSQEAGPYEQYF
TRBJ2-5 | TRBV7-9 | NA | NA | CASSLDGLAETQYF
TRBJ2-5 | TRBV3-1 | NA | many | CASSQDGGETQYF
NA | TRBV19 | NA | once | CASNSDPGREQYF
TRBJ2-3 | TRBV15 | TRBD1 | NA | CATGRDGTGGLDTQYF
TRBJ2-3 | TRBV12-3/TRBV12-4 | TRBD2 | few | CASSFDGTGGRQYF
TRBJ2-7 | TRBV14 | NA | NA | CASSQTFTGEAYEQYF
TRBJ2-5 | TRBV20-1 | NA | NA | CSATDGLKETQYF
TRBJ2-3 | TRBV20-1 | NA | NA | CSAKQGADTQYF
TRBJ2-7 | TRBV5-1 | NA | NA | CASSLPSKSAYEQYF
TRBJ2-3 | TRBV12-3/TRBV12-4 | TRBD2 | NA | CASSGAGVTDTQYF
TRBJ1-1 | TRBV29-1 | NA | few | CSVPGLDTEAFF
NA | TRBV5-1 | NA | NA | CASSLGGALMSYEQYF
TRBJ2-2 | TRBV2 | NA | NA | CASRADTGELFF
TRBJ1-1 | TRBV15 | TRBD1 | few | CATSRDRGPTEAFF
TRBJ1-1 | TRBV20-1 | TRBD1 | NA | CSARTGGREAFF
NA | TRBV11-1 | TRBD1 | few | CASSQGQERYEQYF
TRBJ2-3 | TRBV15 | TRBD2 | NA | CATSREGSGGATDTQYF
TRBJ2-3 | TRBV2 | NA | NA | CASIGLANTDTQYF